This TCR beta chain was recovered during a study of T cells in women clearing cervical HPV infection. J gave up 9 bases and V 3 bases, and 4 bases lay outside the gene matches. From germline, CDR1 is LNHDA and CDR2 SQIVND (reference sequence). The CDR3 runs 14 residues. With respect to this clone: Its antigen is still unknown. The CDR3 is cut off 3 residues early in the read; its end comes from the germline J gene.

TCR beta CDR3 amplified by multiplex PCR from approximately 1,100 ng genomic DNA. The assay was immunoSEQ multiplex PCR, and TCRdb's table has in-frame clones only and misses some. The data show tens of thousands of clones, and the top ten clones hold 6.5% to 9%. Overall study findings and caveats: Repertoire richness, not evenness, was significantly elevated in CIN3+ cases versus controls.

The TCR sequence derives from a woman aged 18 to 75 with a cervical HPV16 infection that either progressed to CIN3+ or cleared (not recorded which). V usage is TRBV19 and J usage is TRBJ1-6; 8 bases match TRBD1. The specimen sequenced was blood buffy coat. CDR3 DNA, as far as it was read: TGTGCCAGTAGTATTTCAGGGGGCTTTTCACCC. Translation: CASSISGGFSP. The whole CDR3 is CASSISGGFSPLHF.